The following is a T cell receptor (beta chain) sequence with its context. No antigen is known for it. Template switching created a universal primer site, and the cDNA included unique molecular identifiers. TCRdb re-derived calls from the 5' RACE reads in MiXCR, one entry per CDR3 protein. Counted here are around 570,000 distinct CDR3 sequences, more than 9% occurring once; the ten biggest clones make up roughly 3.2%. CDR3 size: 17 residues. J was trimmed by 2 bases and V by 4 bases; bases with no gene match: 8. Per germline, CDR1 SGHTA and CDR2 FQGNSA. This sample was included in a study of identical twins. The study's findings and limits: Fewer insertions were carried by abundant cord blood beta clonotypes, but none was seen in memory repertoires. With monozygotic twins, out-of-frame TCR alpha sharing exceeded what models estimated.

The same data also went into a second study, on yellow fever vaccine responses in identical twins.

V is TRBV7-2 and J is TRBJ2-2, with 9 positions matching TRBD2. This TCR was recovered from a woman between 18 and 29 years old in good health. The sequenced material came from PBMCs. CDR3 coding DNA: TGTGCCAGCAGCTCCCCCCTAGCGGGGCAAAACACCGGGGAGCTGTTTTTT. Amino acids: CASSSPLAGQNTGELFF. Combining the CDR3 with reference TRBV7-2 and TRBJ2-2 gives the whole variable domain GAGVSQSPSNKVTEKGKDVELRCDPISGHTALYWYRQSLGQGLEFLIYFQGNSAPDKSGLPSDRFSAERTGGSVSTLTIQRTQQEDSAVYLCASSSPLAGQNTGELFFGEGSRLTVL.